One and the same sample provided the 13 T cell receptor beta chains below, sequenced in a study of cytomegalovirus exposure and HLA in healthy donors. The PCR had 60 Vbeta and 13 Jbeta primers. Assay used: immunoSEQ multiplex PCR; TCRdb lists only in-frame clones, some missing. The profile shows approximately 120,000 clones, 17% of them singletons. Material: PBMCs. The receptor source for this set is a female donor in good health and CMV-seropositive.

V usage is TRBV12-5 and J usage is TRBJ1-2; D unresolved. The ends were cut back, 5 bases at V and 4 bases at J, with 14 bases in the middle. CDR3 size: 14 residues. CDR1 and CDR2 (germline): LGHNT, FRNRAP. In nucleotides, the CDR3 is TGTGCTAGTGGTGTCGGATCCGCGGCCTATGGCTACACCTTC. Amino acids: CASGVGSAAYGYTF. The whole variable domain, filled in from reference TRBV12-5 and TRBJ1-2, reads DARVTQTPRHKVTEMGQEVTMRCQPILGHNTVFWYRQTMMQGLELLAYFRNRAPLDDSGMPKDRFSAEMPDATLATLKIQPSEPRDSAVYFCASGVGSAAYGYTFGSGTRLTVV.

Here the CDR3 DNA reads TGCAGCGCAGCACCTATGCGGGACGGATCCTACGAGCAGTACTTC. Its translation is CSAAPMRDGSYEQYF. V is TRBV29-1 and J is TRBJ2-7; weak D call: TRBD2 (6 bases). CDR1 is SQVTM and CDR2 is ANQGSEA in the germline V gene. The V and J ends lost 7 bases and 1 base respectively, with 20 bases between them. The CDR3 has 15 amino acids.

The chain is built from TRBV10-3 and TRBJ2-7, with 16 bases that match TRBD2. This CDR3 has 20 amino acids. Germline values: CDR1 ENHRY, CDR2 SYGVKD. V gave up 2 bases and J gave up 0 bases; unmatched junction bases: 10. CDR3 in DNA: TGTGCCATCAGTGAGAAACCGGGACTAGCGGGAGGGCCGAGCTCCTACGAGCAGTACTTC. Protein product: CAISEKPGLAGGPSSYEQYF.

In this sample, this clone turned up a few times. The chain has TRBV6-5 and TRBJ2-5; a weak D match, TRBD1 (5 bases). V was cut by 2 bases and J by 4 bases, with 14 bases left in between. CDR1 and CDR2 from the germline V gene are MNHEY and SVGAGI. The CDR3 runs 15 residues. This CDR3 is CASSYTTGLGETQYF. The DNA for the CDR3 is TGTGCCAGCAGTTACACTACAGGTCTTGGAGAGACCCAGTACTTC.

The V and J genes are TRBV18 and TRBJ1-4; D might be TRBD1 (5 bases). V shed 6 bases and J shed 0 bases, with 14 bases lying between them. The germline V gene has CDR1 KGHSH and CDR2 LQKENI. CDR3 length equals 16 residues. The CDR3: CASSRQISTTNEKLFF. CDR3 nucleotides: TGTGCCAGCTCCCGACAGATCTCTACAACTAATGAAAAACTGTTTTTT. Filled out from reference TRBV18 and TRBJ1-4, the complete variable domain reads NAGVMQNPRHLVRRRGQEARLRCSPMKGHSHVYWYRQLPEEGLKFMVYLQKENIIDESGMPKERFSAEFPKEGPSILRIQQVVRGDSAAYFCASSRQISTTNEKLFFGSGTQLSVL.

The chain employs TRBV2 and TRBJ2-1, with D maybe TRBD2 (6 bases). Germline values: CDR1 SNHLY, CDR2 FYNNEI. The CDR3 extends over 13 amino acids. V dropped 4 bases and J dropped 7 bases, with 11 bases sitting between them. In DNA form, the CDR3 reads TGTGCCAGCAGTGGACTAGTTCCAAATGAGCAGTTCTTC. Encoded protein: CASSGLVPNEQFF.

J is TRBJ2-7 and V is TRBV5-8; TRBD1 aligns across 7 bases. Germline CDR1 is SGHTS and CDR2 is YDEGEE. The CDR3 runs to 12 residues. Losses at the gene ends were 4 bases for V and 7 bases for J; bases not matched to a gene: 5. CDR3 coding DNA: TGTGCCAGCAGCCTAGGGGGCAGTGAGCAGTACTTC. It translates to CASSLGGSEQYF.

The chain's CDR3 is CASSYQQGSGGYTF. The CDR3 bases are TGTGCCAGCAGTTATCAACAGGGAAGTGGCGGCTACACCTTC. This chain links TRBV6-1 with TRBJ1-2, with D perhaps matching TRBD1 (6 bases). CDR1 is MNHNS and CDR2 is SASEGT in the germline V gene. This CDR3 is built from 14 residues. The ends were cut back, 5 bases at V and 8 bases at J, with 18 bases in the middle.

Written as DNA, the CDR3 is TGTGCCAGCAGCTTAGGGCTCAACAATGAGCAGTTCTTC. Protein sequence: CASSLGLNNEQFF. The J gene is TRBJ2-1, the V gene TRBV11-2; no reliable D call. Trimming cost V 1 base and J 5 bases, with 6 bases left between them. Germline CDR1 reads SGHAT; CDR2 reads FQNNGV. This CDR3 comprises 13 residues.

A few counts support this clone. V and J are TRBV30 and TRBJ2-7; 9 bases are shared with TRBD2. This CDR3 contains 15 residues. The germline V gene has CDR1 GTSNPN and CDR2 SVGIG (reference sequence). The J segment lost 4 bases and the V segment lost 1 base, leaving 8 bases of the junction unmatched. The CDR3 here is CAWSEGLAGLYEQYF. In DNA, the CDR3 is TGTGCCTGGAGTGAAGGCCTAGCGGGGTTATACGAGCAGTACTTC. The whole variable domain, remainder taken from reference TRBV30 and TRBJ2-7, is SQTIHQWPATLVQPVGSPLSLECTVEGTSNPNLYWYRQAAGRGLQLLFYSVGIGQISSEVPQNLSASRPQDRQFILSSKKLLLSDSGFYLCAWSEGLAGLYEQYFGPGTRLTVT.

This clone turned up a few times. The V gene is TRBV6-1, the J gene TRBJ2-5, with 7 positions matching TRBD2. CDR3 length: 12 residues. Per the germline V gene, CDR1 is MNHNS and CDR2 is SASEGT. The V and J ends lost 6 bases and 5 bases, in that order; junction bases with no gene match: 3. Here the CDR3 reads CASSQGGETQYF. In DNA form, the CDR3 reads TGTGCCAGCAGCCAGGGAGGGGAGACCCAGTACTTC.

The chain has TRBV30 and TRBJ1-6; 7 nucleotides agree with TRBD1. This CDR3 comprises 19 residues. The germline gives CDR1 GTSNPN, CDR2 SVGIG (reference sequence). Trimming at V came to 3 bases and at J to 0 bases, leaving 14 bases not matched to a gene. CDR3 coding DNA: TGTGCCTGGAGGAACCGACAGGGATTAGCCAGCTCCTATAATTCACCCCTCCACTTT. Translated: CAWRNRQGLASSYNSPLHF.

This clone was counted between two and nine times. The chain combines TRBV5-1 with TRBJ2-7, with 10 bases aligning to TRBD2. CDR3 length: 15 amino acids. V was pared by 4 bases and J by 3 bases, with 7 bases of the junction left unmatched. CDR1 and CDR2 from the germline V gene are SGHRS and YFSETQ. CDR3 coding DNA: TGCGCCAGCAGCACTAGCGGGACCGCCCTCTACGAGCAGTACTTC. It yields the protein CASSTSGTALYEQYF.